The 26 T cell receptor beta chains given below trace back to one sample, sequenced in a study of identifying expanded T cells in peripheral blood. The protocol was immunoSEQ multiplex PCR, while the TCRdb copy is restricted to in-frame clones and leaves out a portion. This table has over 75,000 clones, around 89% appearing once. The sequenced sample was blood. These receptor sequences come from a person between 18 and 75 years old in good health.

The chain combines TRBV28 with TRBJ2-7, with D perhaps TRBD1 (5 bases). The CDR3 runs to 13 residues. Deletions cut 3 bases from V and 5 bases from J, with 11 bases between. Looked up from germline, CDR1 is MDHEN and CDR2 is SYDVKM. The CDR3 coding sequence is TGTGCCAGCAGTTTGCCAGGGCTCCACGAGCAGTACTTC. Protein sequence: CASSLPGLHEQYF.

V gene TRBV27 combines with J gene TRBJ2-3; maybe TRBD2 (7 bases). Trimming took 3 bases from V and 4 from J, leaving 14 bases between them. Germline V lookup: CDR1 MNHEY, CDR2 SMNVEV (reference sequence). The CDR3 totals 15 residues. The CDR3 DNA follows: TGTGCCAGCAGTTTGTCGGGGGGCCGTTCAGATACGCAGTATTTT. The encoded protein is CASSLSGGRSDTQYF.

CDR3 region: CASNHYSDPDTQYF. DNA for the CDR3: TGTGCCAGCAATCACTACTCAGACCCAGATACGCAGTATTTT. The rearrangement joins TRBV27 to TRBJ2-3; D gene ambiguous. The CDR3 is 14 amino acids. Deletions cut 7 bases from V and 4 bases from J, with 15 bases between. Germline CDR1 MNHEY, CDR2 SMNVEV (reference sequence).

V gene TRBV18 combines with J gene TRBJ2-3; 7 bases fit TRBD1. CDR1 and CDR2 (germline): KGHSH, LQKENI. The trim removed 2 bases at V and 3 bases at J, leaving 5 bases unmatched. The CDR3 is 15 amino acids. The CDR3 region is CASSPDRDLTDTQYF. The CDR3, as DNA: TGTGCCAGCTCACCAGACAGGGATTTAACAGATACGCAGTATTTT.

V usage is TRBV5-4 and J usage is TRBJ2-7, with D perhaps TRBD1 (6 bases). V lost 0 bases and J 5 bases, leaving 12 bases between the germline ends. Germline V lookup: CDR1 SGHNT, CDR2 YYREEE (reference sequence). CDR3 length: 14 residues. The CDR3 sequence is CASSLVGRGNEQYF. CDR3 in DNA: TGTGCCAGCAGCTTGGTTGGCAGGGGAAACGAGCAGTACTTC.

In its sample, this clone was seen once. The genes are TRBV6-1 and TRBJ2-3, with unresolved D. Deletions cut 2 bases from V and 0 bases from J, with 9 bases between. The CDR3 contains 15 residues. Per germline, CDR1 MNHNS and CDR2 SASEGT. The CDR3 here is CASSEMRSSTDTQYF. The CDR3 DNA follows: TGTGCCAGCAGTGAAATGAGGTCTAGCACAGATACGCAGTATTTT.

The chain couples TRBV30 to TRBJ1-4, with TRBD1 as a possible D gene (6 bases). The length of the CDR3 is 16 residues. Germline-derived CDR1 and CDR2 are GTSNPN and SVGIG (reference sequence). With 6 bases removed from V and 0 bases from J, the gap between germline ends came to 17 bases. The CDR3 here is CACGTGARATNEKLFF. CDR3 nucleotides: TGTGCCTGCGGAACGGGGGCTAGGGCAACTAATGAAAAACTGTTTTTT.

This chain connects TRBV5-1 to TRBJ1-2; TRBD1 might be the D (5 bases). CDR3 size: 14 residues. Trimming shortened V by 1 base and J by 4 bases, and 11 bases separated the two germline ends. CDR1 SGHRS and CDR2 YFSETQ come from the germline V gene. CDR3 DNA sequence: TGCGCCAGCAGCTTGTCCCAGGGAGGCTATGGCTACACCTTC. This gives the protein CASSLSQGGYGYTF. The variable domain in full, with the rest retrieved from reference TRBV5-1 and TRBJ1-2, is KAGVTQTPRYLIKTRGQQVTLSCSPISGHRSVSWYQQTPGQGLQFLFEYFSETQRNKGNFPGRFSGRQFSNSRSEMNVSTLELGDSALYLCASSLSQGGYGYTFGSGTRLTVV.

CDR3 in DNA: TGTGCCAGCTCTCAGGGGGACCCGAACACCGGGGAGCTGTTTTTT. It yields the protein CASSQGDPNTGELFF. The V and J genes are TRBV18 and TRBJ2-2; 7 nucleotides align to TRBD1. CDR3 length equals 15 residues. Germline loops: CDR1 KGHSH, CDR2 LQKENI. The trim removed 6 bases at V and 0 bases at J, leaving 4 bases unmatched.

The chain combines TRBV28 with TRBJ1-2; D is unclear. CDR1 and CDR2 (germline): MDHEN, SYDVKM. V was cut by 3 bases and J by 1 base, with 6 bases left in between. The CDR3 covers 13 residues. The CDR3, as DNA: TGTGCCAGCAGTTTGACGGATAACTATGGCTACACCTTC. Translation: CASSLTDNYGYTF.

The genes are TRBV4-3 and TRBJ1-5, with no clear D. Per germline, CDR1 LGHNA and CDR2 YSLEER. The CDR3 is 16 residues long. V was pared by 0 bases and J by 7 bases, with 16 bases between. The CDR3 nucleotides read TGCGCCAGCAGCCAAGAGGCTCACAAGGCGCGGCAGCCCCAGCATTTT. It codes for CASSQEAHKARQPQHF.

Here the CDR3 reads CASSQWGRYNTGELFF. The CDR3, as DNA: TGTGCCAGCAGCCAATGGGGCAGGTATAACACCGGGGAGCTGTTTTTT. The chain combines TRBV14 with TRBJ2-2, with D tentatively TRBD1 (5 bases). V lost 2 bases to trimming and J lost 2 bases, with 12 bases between them. Germline lookup yields CDR1 SGHDN and CDR2 FVKESK. The CDR3 is made up of 16 amino acids.

This rearrangement joins TRBV19 to TRBJ2-3; tentative D call: TRBD2 (6 bases). Between the trimmed V and J ends, which lost 3 bases and 5 bases, there was a span of 15 bases. Germline CDR1 reads LNHDA; CDR2 reads SQIVND (reference sequence). CDR3 length: 15 residues. The CDR3, as DNA: TGTGCCAGTAGTATTGTATCCCCCGGGGGAGATACGCAGTATTTT. This codes for CASSIVSPGGDTQYF.

This sequence joins TRBV28 and TRBJ2-1; 9 nucleotides agree with TRBD2. Germline V CDR1 and CDR2: MDHEN, SYDVKM. V dropped 7 bases and J dropped 7; count of bases not matched to a gene: 11. There are 15 residues in the CDR3. CDR3 protein: CASIPTAGGRNEQFF. CDR3 in DNA: TGTGCCAGCATCCCTACCGCGGGAGGGAGGAATGAGCAGTTCTTC.

CDR3 sequence reads: CASSLTPDTEAFF. The DNA of the CDR3 is TGTGCCAGCAGCTTAACCCCCGACACTGAAGCTTTCTTT. This chain links TRBV7-3 with TRBJ1-1; D ambiguous. The germline gives CDR1 SGHTA, CDR2 FQGTGA. Trimming left V 0 bases short and J 3 bases short, with 5 bases between. The CDR3 is 13 amino acids.

The chain couples TRBV6-1 to TRBJ2-5, with 13 nucleotides matching TRBD2. V lost 4 bases, J lost 5 bases, and 4 bases stayed unmatched. Germline CDR1 reads MNHNS; CDR2 reads SASEGT. The CDR3 is 15 residues long. The CDR3 protein is CASSGLAGGGETQYF. In nucleotides, the CDR3 is TGTGCCAGCAGTGGACTAGCGGGGGGCGGGGAGACCCAGTACTTC.

The genes are TRBV27 and TRBJ1-1, with D uncertain. Trimming shortened V by 2 bases and J by 3 bases, and 10 bases separated the two germline ends. Germline lookup yields CDR1 MNHEY and CDR2 SMNVEV (reference sequence). The CDR3 has 14 residues. The CDR3 protein is CASSLGVADTEAFF. The CDR3 DNA sequence: TGTGCCAGCAGTTTAGGGGTTGCCGACACTGAAGCTTTCTTT.

The CDR3 coding sequence is TGTGCGATCGGTGGAGGCGGGTCAGATACGCAGTATTTT. Residues: CAIGGGGSDTQYF. The chain uses TRBV19 and TRBJ2-3; maybe TRBD2 (5 bases). The CDR3 extends over 13 amino acids. Germline V lookup: CDR1 LNHDA, CDR2 SQIVND (reference sequence).

In nucleotides, the CDR3 is TGTGCCAGCAGCCCAACATCGACTAGCGGGGGTTATGAGCAGTTCTTC. Translating it yields CASSPTSTSGGYEQFF. This chain links TRBV5-4 with TRBJ2-1; 12 bases match TRBD2. The V gene end was trimmed by 4 bases and the J gene end by 8 bases; junction bases not matched to a gene: 10. The germline gives CDR1 SGHNT, CDR2 YYREEE (reference sequence). The CDR3 extends over 16 amino acids. Combining the CDR3 with reference TRBV5-4 and TRBJ2-1 gives the whole variable domain ETGVTQSPTHLIKTRGQQVTLRCSSQSGHNTVSWYQQALGQGPQFIFQYYREEENGRGNFPPRFSGLQFPNYSSELNVNALELDDSALYLCASSPTSTSGGYEQFFGPGTRLTVL.

The genes are TRBV10-3 and TRBJ1-2; D might be TRBD1 (5 bases). The CDR3 runs to 14 residues. CDR1 and CDR2 from the germline V gene are ENHRY and SYGVKD. V lost 4 bases and J 4 bases, leaving 13 bases between the germline ends. CDR3 in DNA: TGTGCCATCAGTGGGCGGACGGGGCGCTATGGCTACACCTTC. It yields the protein CAISGRTGRYGYTF.

This sequence joins TRBV6-6 and TRBJ2-1; the match to TRBD2 covers 13 bases. The CDR3 runs 16 residues. Trimming at V came to 2 bases and at J to 9 bases, leaving 7 bases not matched to a gene. Germline V gene sequence: CDR1 MNHNY, CDR2 SVGAGI (reference sequence). CDR3 protein: CASSYPGLAGEGEQFF. Here the CDR3 DNA reads TGTGCCAGCAGTTACCCCGGACTAGCGGGAGAGGGTGAGCAGTTCTTC.

The chain recombines TRBV28 with TRBJ1-1; D is perhaps TRBD1 (5 bases). Trimming stripped 6 bases from V and 4 bases from J, with 18 bases between. The CDR3 length is 15 residues. Germline values: CDR1 MDHEN, CDR2 SYDVKM. CDR3 bases: TGTGCCAGCAGCCTAGGGGACCGACAAGCCACTGAAGCTTTCTTT. It codes for CASSLGDRQATEAFF.

In its sample, this clone was seen a few times. This rearrangement joins TRBV28 to TRBJ1-1; D call uncertain. The CDR3 extends over 10 amino acids. The ends were cut back, 5 bases at V and 11 bases at J, with 9 bases in the middle. The germline CDR1 and CDR2 sequences are MDHEN and SYDVKM. CDR3 protein: CASSLPCAFF. CDR3 sequence (DNA): TGTGCCAGCAGTCTCCCCTGCGCTTTCTTT.

The chain recombines TRBV30 with TRBJ1-1; TRBD1 aligns across 9 bases. Germline V CDR1 and CDR2: GTSNPN, SVGIG (reference sequence). V trimming: 5 bases; J trimming: 4 bases; junction bases outside the gene matches: 11. CDR3 length equals 15 residues. The CDR3 region has the DNA TGTGCCTGGGGGACCGGGACAGGGCCGAGCACTGAAGCTTTCTTT. As protein: CAWGTGTGPSTEAFF.

The CDR3 reads CASSLDPQGPFRGYTF. The CDR3 DNA is TGTGCCAGCAGCTTAGATCCACAGGGGCCTTTCAGGGGCTACACCTTC. The chain combines TRBV5-4 with TRBJ1-2; 7 positions match TRBD1. Germline CDR1 SGHNT, CDR2 YYREEE (reference sequence). The V segment lost 2 bases and the J segment 8 bases; nucleotides outside the gene matches: 15. The length of the CDR3 is 16 residues.

The chain combines TRBV5-6 with TRBJ2-7; tentatively, D is TRBD1 (6 bases). V was pared by 5 bases and J by 3 bases, with 9 bases between. Germline lookup yields CDR1 SGHDT and CDR2 YYEEEE. The CDR3 contains 12 residues. CDR3 loop: CASSTGFYEQYF. The CDR3 DNA follows: TGTGCCAGCAGTACAGGGTTCTACGAGCAGTACTTC.